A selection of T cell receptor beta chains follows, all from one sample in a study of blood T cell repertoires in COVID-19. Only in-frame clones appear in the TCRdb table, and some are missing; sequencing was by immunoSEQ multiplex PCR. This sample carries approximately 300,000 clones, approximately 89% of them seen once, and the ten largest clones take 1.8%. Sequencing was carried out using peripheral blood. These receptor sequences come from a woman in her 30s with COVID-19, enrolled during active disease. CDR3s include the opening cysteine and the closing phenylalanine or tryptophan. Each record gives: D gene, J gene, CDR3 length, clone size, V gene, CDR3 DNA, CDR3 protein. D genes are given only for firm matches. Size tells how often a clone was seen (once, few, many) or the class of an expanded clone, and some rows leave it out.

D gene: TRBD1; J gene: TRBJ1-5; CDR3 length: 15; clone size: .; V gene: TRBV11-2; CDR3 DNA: TGTGCCAGCAGCTCCGGGACAGGCCGGTTTCAGCCCCAGCATTTT; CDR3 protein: CASSSGTGRFQPQHF
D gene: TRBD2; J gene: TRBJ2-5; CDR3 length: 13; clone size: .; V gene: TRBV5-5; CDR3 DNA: TGTGCCAGCAGCTCACTAGCGTCAGAGACCCAGTACTTC; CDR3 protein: CASSSLASETQYF
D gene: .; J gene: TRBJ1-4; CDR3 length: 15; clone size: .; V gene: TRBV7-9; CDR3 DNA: TGTGCCAGCAGCGAGCGACAGGCCAATAATGAAAAACTGTTTTTT; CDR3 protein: CASSERQANNEKLFF
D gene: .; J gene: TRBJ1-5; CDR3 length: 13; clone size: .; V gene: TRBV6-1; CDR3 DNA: TGTGCCAGCAGTGATTTGGGCGATCAGCCCCAGCATTTT; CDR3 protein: CASSDLGDQPQHF
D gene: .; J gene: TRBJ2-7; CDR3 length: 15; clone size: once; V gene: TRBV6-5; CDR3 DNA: TGTGCCAGCAGAATCGGTGGCGGTAGCTCCTACGAGCAGTACTTC; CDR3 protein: CASRIGGGSSYEQYF
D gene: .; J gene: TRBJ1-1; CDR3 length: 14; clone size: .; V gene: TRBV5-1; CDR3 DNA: TGCGCCAGCAGCTTGGATCCCCCGGTGACTGAAGCTTTCTTT; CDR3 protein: CASSLDPPVTEAFF
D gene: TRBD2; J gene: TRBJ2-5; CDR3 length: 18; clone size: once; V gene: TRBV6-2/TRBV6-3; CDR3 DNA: TGTGCCAGCAGTTACGCCCCCGGGACTAGCGGGGTCCAAGAGACCCAGTACTTC; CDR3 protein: CASSYAPGTSGVQETQYF
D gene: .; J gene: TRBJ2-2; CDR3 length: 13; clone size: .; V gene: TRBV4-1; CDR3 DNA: TGCGCCAGCAGCCAAGGAGGAACCGGGGAGCTGTTTTTT; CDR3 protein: CASSQGGTGELFF
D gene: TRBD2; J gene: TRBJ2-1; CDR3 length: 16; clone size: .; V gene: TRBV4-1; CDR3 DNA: TGCGCCAGCAGCTCGACTAGCGGGGGGCCAGGGCGGGGGCAGTTCTTC; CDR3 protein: CASSSTSGGPGRGQFF
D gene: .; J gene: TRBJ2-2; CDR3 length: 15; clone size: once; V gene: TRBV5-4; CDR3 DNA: TGTGCCAGCAGCAGGGATACAGGGTTGACCGGGGAGCTGTTTTTT; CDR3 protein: CASSRDTGLTGELFF